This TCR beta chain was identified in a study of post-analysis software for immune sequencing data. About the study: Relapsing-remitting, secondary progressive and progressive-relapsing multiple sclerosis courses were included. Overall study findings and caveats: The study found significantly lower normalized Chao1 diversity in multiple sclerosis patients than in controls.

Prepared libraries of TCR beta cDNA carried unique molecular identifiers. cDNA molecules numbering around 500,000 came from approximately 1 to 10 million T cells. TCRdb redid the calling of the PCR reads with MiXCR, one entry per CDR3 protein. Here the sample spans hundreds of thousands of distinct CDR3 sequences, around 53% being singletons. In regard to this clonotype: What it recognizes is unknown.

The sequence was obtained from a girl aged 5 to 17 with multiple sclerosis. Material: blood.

CDR3 in DNA: TGCAGCGATAAGTACTATGGCTACACCTTC. The encoded protein is CSDKYYGYTF. The chain has TRBV29-1 and TRBJ1-2, with D unresolved. The CDR3 is made up of 10 amino acids. Trimming removed 7 bases at V and 3 bases at J, with 6 bases between. The germline gives CDR1 SQVTM, CDR2 ANQGSEA.